This T cell receptor beta chain was identified during a study of chemoradiotherapy in HPV16-positive cancers. Findings and caveats of the study: During treatment, candidate HPV-specific clones and E7-related motifs expanded in tumor. For HPV16-positive patients, expanding HPV-responsive T cells associated with longer recurrence-free survival.

The CDR3 extends over 14 amino acids. V lost 3 bases and J 5 bases, leaving 13 bases between the germline ends. Germline loops: CDR1 SGHTA, CDR2 FQGTGA. Samples were taken several times over chemoradiotherapy. Sequenced by immunoSEQ multiplex PCR; TCRdb stores in-frame clones only, minus some. The sample holds approximately 32,000 clones, roughly 75% seen once. On this clone itself: Its matching antigen is unknown.

The source of this sequence is a human donor with HPV-associated anogenital cancer. The sequencing used blood, collected from a patient who underwent chemoradiotherapy. The chain uses TRBV7-3 and TRBJ2-5; no reliable D call. The CDR3 protein is CASSLGLSSETQYF. As DNA, the CDR3 is TGTGCCAGCAGCTTGGGTCTTAGCAGCGAGACCCAGTACTTC.